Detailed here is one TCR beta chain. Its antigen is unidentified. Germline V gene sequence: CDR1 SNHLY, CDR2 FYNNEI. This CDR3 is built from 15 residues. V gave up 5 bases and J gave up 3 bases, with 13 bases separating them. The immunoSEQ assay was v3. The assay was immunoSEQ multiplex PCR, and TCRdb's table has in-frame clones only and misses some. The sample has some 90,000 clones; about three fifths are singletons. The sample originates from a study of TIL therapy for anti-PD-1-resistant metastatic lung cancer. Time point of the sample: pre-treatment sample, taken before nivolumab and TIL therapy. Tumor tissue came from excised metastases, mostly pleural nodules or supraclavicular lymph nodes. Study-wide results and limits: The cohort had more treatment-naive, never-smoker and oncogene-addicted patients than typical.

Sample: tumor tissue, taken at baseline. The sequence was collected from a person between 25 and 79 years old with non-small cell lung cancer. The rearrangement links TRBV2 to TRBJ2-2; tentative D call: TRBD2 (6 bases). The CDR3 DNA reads TGTGCCAGCAGTAGGAGGGCCTTGGACACCGGGGAGCTGTTTTTT. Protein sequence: CASSRRALDTGELFF. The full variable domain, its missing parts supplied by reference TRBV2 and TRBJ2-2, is EPEVTQTPSHQVTQMGQEVILRCVPISNHLYFYWYRQILGQKVEFLVSFYNNEISEKSEIFDDQFSVERPDGSNFTLKIRSTKLEDSAMYFCASSRRALDTGELFFGEGSRLTVL.